Listed below are T cell receptor beta chains from one sample, sequenced in a study of blood T cell repertoires in COVID-19. Measured with immunoSEQ multiplex PCR; TCRdb has only the in-frame clones, and not every one. The sample yields some 280,000 clones, approximately 89% seen once. The sequencing input was peripheral blood. The receptors come from a woman in her sixties with acute or convalescent COVID-19. CDR3s include the opening cysteine and the closing phenylalanine or tryptophan. D genes are given only for firm matches. The size of a clone is reported for some rows only, either as once, few or many, or as a class for expanded clones.

V: TRBV5-1; size: NA; D: NA; J: TRBJ2-5; CDR3: CASSPGGTFDKETQYF; DNA: TGCGCCAGCAGCCCCGGAGGGACTTTCGATAAAGAGACCCAGTACTTC
V: TRBV3-1/TRBV3-2; size: once; D: TRBD1; J: TRBJ1-1; CDR3: CASSPHGTGTEAFF; DNA: TGTGCCAGCAGCCCTCATGGGACAGGGACTGAAGCTTTCTTT
V: TRBV29-1; size: once; D: NA; J: TRBJ2-7; CDR3: CSVGSQGPYEQYF; DNA: TGCAGCGTTGGATCACAGGGCCCCTACGAGCAGTACTTC
V: TRBV7-2; size: NA; D: NA; J: TRBJ2-5; CDR3: CASSLGIGQGYGETQYF; DNA: TGTGCCAGCAGCTTAGGTATTGGGCAGGGGTACGGAGAGACCCAGTACTTC
V: TRBV18; size: NA; D: TRBD2; J: TRBJ2-7; CDR3: CASSPDGGAYEQYF; DNA: TGTGCCAGCTCCCCCGACGGGGGGGCCTACGAGCAGTACTTC
V: TRBV10-3; size: NA; D: TRBD1; J: TRBJ1-4; CDR3: CAISDEGQGLGLFF; DNA: TGTGCCATCAGTGATGAAGGACAGGGGTTAGGACTGTTTTTT
V: TRBV7-9; size: NA; D: TRBD1; J: TRBJ2-7; CDR3: CASSSGQGDEQYF; DNA: TGTGCCAGCAGCTCTGGACAGGGCGACGAGCAGTACTTC
V: TRBV19; size: NA; D: NA; J: TRBJ2-7; CDR3: CASSFRLGSYEQYF; DNA: TGTGCCAGTAGTTTTCGACTCGGCTCCTACGAGCAGTACTTC
V: TRBV2; size: once; D: NA; J: TRBJ1-2; CDR3: CASRIQGYGYTF; DNA: TGTGCCAGCAGGATACAGGGTTATGGCTACACCTTC
V: TRBV29-1; size: NA; D: TRBD1; J: TRBJ1-1; CDR3: CSVVGQGNTEAFF; DNA: TGCAGCGTGGTGGGACAGGGGAACACTGAAGCTTTCTTT
V: TRBV7-8; size: few; D: TRBD2; J: TRBJ2-1; CDR3: CASSTSGGNYNEQFF; DNA: TGTGCCAGCAGCACTAGCGGGGGGAATTACAATGAGCAGTTCTTC
V: TRBV6-1; size: few; D: NA; J: TRBJ1-2; CDR3: CASSEQGYGYTF; DNA: TGTGCCAGCAGTGAACAGGGCTATGGCTACACCTTC
V: TRBV18; size: NA; D: TRBD2; J: TRBJ2-4; CDR3: CASSSAGGPVNIQYF; DNA: TGTGCCAGCTCGTCGGCGGGGGGGCCGGTAAACATTCAGTACTTC
V: TRBV28; size: NA; D: TRBD1; J: TRBJ1-1; CDR3: CASSTGANTEAFF; DNA: TGTGCCAGCAGTACAGGGGCCAACACTGAAGCTTTCTTT
V: TRBV5-4; size: NA; D: TRBD1; J: TRBJ1-4; CDR3: CASREGQGGEKLFF; DNA: TGTGCCAGCAGGGAGGGACAGGGGGGTGAAAAACTGTTTTTT
V: TRBV6-2/TRBV6-3; size: NA; D: TRBD2; J: TRBJ2-3; CDR3: CASSYSMTSGTPGGTDTQYF; DNA: TGTGCCAGCAGTTACTCGATGACTAGCGGGACGCCCGGTGGCACAGATACGCAGTATTTT
V: TRBV9; size: NA; D: NA; J: TRBJ2-7; CDR3: CASSVAGAGDEQYF; DNA: TGTGCCAGCAGCGTAGCAGGGGCTGGGGACGAGCAGTACTTC
V: TRBV27; size: NA; D: NA; J: TRBJ1-2; CDR3: CASSFGGDGYTF; DNA: TGTGCCAGCAGTTTCGGGGGGGATGGCTACACCTTC
V: TRBV6-5; size: NA; D: TRBD1; J: TRBJ2-7; CDR3: CASTLDRGRKEQYF; DNA: TGTGCCAGCACCCTGGACAGGGGGCGCAAAGAGCAGTACTTC
V: TRBV5-1; size: few; D: TRBD2; J: TRBJ2-7; CDR3: CASSGSSGGASEEQYF; DNA: TGCGCCAGCAGCGGATCTAGCGGGGGGGCCTCTGAGGAGCAGTACTTC
V: TRBV3-1/TRBV3-2; size: NA; D: NA; J: TRBJ2-7; CDR3: CASSRPGAAYEQYF; DNA: TGTGCCAGCAGCCGCCCCGGAGCGGCCTACGAGCAGTACTTC
V: TRBV6-6; size: once; D: NA; J: TRBJ2-1; CDR3: CASSPSLPGDSYNEQFF; DNA: TGTGCCAGCAGTCCTAGCCTTCCGGGGGACTCCTACAATGAGCAGTTCTTC
V: TRBV7-9; size: few; D: NA; J: TRBJ1-4; CDR3: CASSLVDPRANEKLFF; DNA: TGTGCCAGCAGCTTAGTTGATCCTCGGGCTAATGAAAAACTGTTTTTT
V: TRBV7-2; size: NA; D: TRBD1; J: TRBJ2-7; CDR3: CASSESTGPSEQYF; DNA: TGTGCCAGCAGCGAATCGACAGGGCCCTCCGAGCAGTACTTC
V: TRBV21-1; size: NA; D: NA; J: TRBJ1-5; CDR3: CASSKNAGRGGNQPQHF; DNA: TGTGCCAGCAGCAAAAATGCAGGGCGCGGGGGCAATCAGCCCCAGCATTTT
V: TRBV6-4; size: NA; D: NA; J: TRBJ2-2; CDR3: CASNEGLGTGELFF; DNA: TGTGCCAGCAATGAGGGACTGGGAACCGGGGAGCTGTTTTTT
V: TRBV6-5; size: NA; D: NA; J: TRBJ1-5; CDR3: CASSPQGFDNQPQHF; DNA: TGTGCCAGCAGTCCACAGGGTTTTGACAATCAGCCCCAGCATTTT
V: TRBV5-1; size: NA; D: TRBD2; J: TRBJ2-7; CDR3: CASSLTGGAGYEQYF; DNA: TGCGCCAGCAGCTTAACGGGAGGGGCGGGATACGAGCAGTACTTC
V: TRBV3-1/TRBV3-2; size: NA; D: TRBD1; J: TRBJ1-5; CDR3: CASSQRTGAGNQPQHF; DNA: TGTGCCAGCAGCCAGAGGACAGGTGCCGGCAATCAGCCCCAGCATTTT
V: TRBV25-1; size: few; D: TRBD1; J: TRBJ2-5; CDR3: CASSVTGVGQYF; DNA: TGTGCCAGCAGTGTGACAGGGGTCGGCCAGTACTTC
V: TRBV28; size: NA; D: TRBD1; J: TRBJ2-3; CDR3: CASSSRWGQGQSTDTQYF; DNA: TGTGCCAGCAGTTCGAGATGGGGACAGGGCCAAAGCACAGATACGCAGTATTTT
V: TRBV25-1; size: NA; D: TRBD1; J: TRBJ1-2; CDR3: CASRGQGAGGYTF; DNA: TGTGCCAGCAGGGGACAGGGGGCAGGGGGCTACACCTTC
V: TRBV19; size: NA; D: TRBD1; J: TRBJ1-1; CDR3: CASRRDRGAGDTEAFF; DNA: TGTGCCAGTAGAAGGGACAGGGGGGCTGGGGACACTGAAGCTTTCTTT
V: TRBV7-8; size: few; D: TRBD1; J: TRBJ2-7; CDR3: CASSLEGDRSSYEQYF; DNA: TGTGCCAGCAGCTTAGAGGGGGACAGGAGCTCCTACGAGCAGTACTTC
V: TRBV20-1; size: NA; D: NA; J: TRBJ2-7; CDR3: CSALGQNEQYF; DNA: TGCAGTGCTCTAGGACAGAACGAGCAGTACTTC
V: TRBV3-1/TRBV3-2; size: NA; D: TRBD2; J: TRBJ2-1; CDR3: CASSLGRLAGGEEQFF; DNA: TGTGCCAGCAGCCTTGGACGGCTAGCGGGAGGTGAGGAGCAGTTCTTC
V: TRBV28; size: NA; D: NA; J: TRBJ1-5; CDR3: CASSFLGLAQHF; DNA: TGTGCCAGCAGTTTTCTAGGTTTAGCCCAGCATTTT
V: TRBV19; size: NA; D: NA; J: TRBJ1-6; CDR3: CASSRLGSPLHF; DNA: TGTGCCAGTAGTCGACTAGGATCACCCCTCCACTTT
V: TRBV4-1; size: NA; D: NA; J: TRBJ2-3; CDR3: CASSQDINTHTDTQYF; DNA: TGCGCCAGCAGCCAAGATATAAACACACATACAGATACGCAGTATTTT
V: TRBV27; size: NA; D: NA; J: TRBJ2-7; CDR3: CASSRGFPYEQYF; DNA: TGTGCCAGCAGTCGAGGTTTTCCCTACGAGCAGTACTTC